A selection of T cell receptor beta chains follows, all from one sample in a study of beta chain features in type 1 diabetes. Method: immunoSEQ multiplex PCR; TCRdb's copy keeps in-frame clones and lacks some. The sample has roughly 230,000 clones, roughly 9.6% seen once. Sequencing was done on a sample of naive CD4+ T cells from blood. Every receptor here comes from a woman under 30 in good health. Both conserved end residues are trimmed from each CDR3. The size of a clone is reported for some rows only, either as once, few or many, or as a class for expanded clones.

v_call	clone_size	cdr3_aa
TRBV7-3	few	ASSFSRDTEAF
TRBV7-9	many	ASRTGIYNEQF
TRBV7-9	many	ALTVGASGANVLT
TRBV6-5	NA	ASSQDRGGYGYT
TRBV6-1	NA	ASSAVTDTQY
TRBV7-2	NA	ASSPQGLGDYGYT
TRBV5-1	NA	ASSPGTGAYEQY
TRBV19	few	ASTHFSGPSYNEQF
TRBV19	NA	ASSALQGRTDTQY
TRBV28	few	ASRGQGPPVGYNEQF
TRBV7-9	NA	ASSLGTVSYEQY
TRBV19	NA	ASSIRTASYEQY
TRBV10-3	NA	AISESIGAGGINEQF
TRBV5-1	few	ASSLAQGGTQY
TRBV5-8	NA	ASRKRGGRTGELF
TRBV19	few	ASSIDLYLGRNYEQY
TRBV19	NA	ASSIGGNTEAF
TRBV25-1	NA	ASSERGGKETQY
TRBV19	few	ASSSGQGPNNEQF
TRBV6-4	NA	ASSEVSGNYEQY
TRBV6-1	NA	ASRGTDNEQF
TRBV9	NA	ASSVLGGEQY
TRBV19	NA	ASSIKHGNEQF
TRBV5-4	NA	ASSGVQGGYEQY
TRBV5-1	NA	ASSLAAGGSETQY
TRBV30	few	AWRTGRQGAGYEQY
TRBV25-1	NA	ASSEKMVSDNEQF
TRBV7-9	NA	ASSPAGTAYGYT
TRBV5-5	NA	ASSLAPGTGHPH
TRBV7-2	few	ASSPPSGGDTQY
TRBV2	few	ASSEVQGIEQY
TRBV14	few	ASSQDYRQAAYEQY
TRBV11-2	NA	ASSLLQGGYEQY
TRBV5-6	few	ASSLRGGSTGANVLT
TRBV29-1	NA	SVESEGKETYEQY
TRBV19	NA	ASEDRVFREQY
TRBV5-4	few	ASRSPSGDHWGEQF
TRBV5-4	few	ASSSTLASALPNEQF
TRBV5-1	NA	ASSLVRLAGGPTADTQY